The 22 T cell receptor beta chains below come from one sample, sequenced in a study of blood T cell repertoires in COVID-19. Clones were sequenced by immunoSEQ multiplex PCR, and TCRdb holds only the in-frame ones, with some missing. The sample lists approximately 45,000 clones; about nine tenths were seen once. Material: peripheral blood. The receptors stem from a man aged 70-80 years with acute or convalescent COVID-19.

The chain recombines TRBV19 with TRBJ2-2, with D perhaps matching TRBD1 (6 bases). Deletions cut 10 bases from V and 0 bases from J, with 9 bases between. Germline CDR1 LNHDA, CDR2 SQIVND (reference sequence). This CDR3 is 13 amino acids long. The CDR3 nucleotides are TGTGCCACCCGGGACACGAACACCGGGGAGCTGTTTTTT. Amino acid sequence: CATRDTNTGELFF.

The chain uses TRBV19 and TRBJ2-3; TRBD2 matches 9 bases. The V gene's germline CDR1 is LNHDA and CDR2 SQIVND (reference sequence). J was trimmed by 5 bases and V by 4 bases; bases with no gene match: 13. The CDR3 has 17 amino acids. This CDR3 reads CASSTYPASGELDTQYF. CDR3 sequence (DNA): TGTGCCAGTAGTACCTACCCGGCTAGCGGGGAGTTAGATACGCAGTATTTT.

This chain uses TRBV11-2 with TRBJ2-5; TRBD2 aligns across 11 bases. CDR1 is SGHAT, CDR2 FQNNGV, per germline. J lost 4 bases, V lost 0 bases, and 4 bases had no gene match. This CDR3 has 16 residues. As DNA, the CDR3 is TGTGCCAGCAGCTTAGATCTAGCGGGGGGTGTAGAGACCCAGTACTTC. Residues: CASSLDLAGGVETQYF.

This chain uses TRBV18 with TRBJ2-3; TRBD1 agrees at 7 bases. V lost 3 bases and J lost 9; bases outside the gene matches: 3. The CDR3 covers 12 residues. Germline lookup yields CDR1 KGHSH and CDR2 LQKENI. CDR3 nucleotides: TGTGCCAGCTCACCGACAGGGAACACGCAGTATTTT. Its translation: CASSPTGNTQYF.

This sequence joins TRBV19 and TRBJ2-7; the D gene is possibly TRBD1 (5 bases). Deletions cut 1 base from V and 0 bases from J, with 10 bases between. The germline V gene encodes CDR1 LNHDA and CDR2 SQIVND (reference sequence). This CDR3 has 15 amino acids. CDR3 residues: CASSIAAGFSYEQYF. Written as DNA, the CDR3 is TGTGCCAGTAGTATAGCCGCAGGGTTCTCCTACGAGCAGTACTTC. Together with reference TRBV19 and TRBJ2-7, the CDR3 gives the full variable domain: DGGITQSPKYLFRKEGQNVTLSCEQNLNHDAMYWYRQDPGQGLRLIYYSQIVNDFQKGDIAEGYSVSREKKESFPLTVTSAQKNPTAFYLCASSIAAGFSYEQYFGPGTRLTVT.

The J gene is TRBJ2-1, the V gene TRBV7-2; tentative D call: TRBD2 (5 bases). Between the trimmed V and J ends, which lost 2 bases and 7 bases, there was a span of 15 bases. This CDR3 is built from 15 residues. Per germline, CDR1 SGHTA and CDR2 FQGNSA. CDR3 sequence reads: CASSLWENRGNEQFF. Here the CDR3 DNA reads TGTGCCAGCAGCTTATGGGAGAATCGGGGTAATGAGCAGTTCTTC.

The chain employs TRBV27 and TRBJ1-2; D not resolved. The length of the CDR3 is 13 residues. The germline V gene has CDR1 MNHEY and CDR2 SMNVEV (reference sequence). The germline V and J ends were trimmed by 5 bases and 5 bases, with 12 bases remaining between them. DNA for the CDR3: TGTGCCAGCAGTCAGGCCCCCTATTATGGCTACACCTTC. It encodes CASSQAPYYGYTF.

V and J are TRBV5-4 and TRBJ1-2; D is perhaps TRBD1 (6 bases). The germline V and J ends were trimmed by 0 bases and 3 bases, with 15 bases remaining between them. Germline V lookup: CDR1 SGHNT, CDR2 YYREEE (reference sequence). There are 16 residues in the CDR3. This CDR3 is CASSLAGRGVYYGYTF. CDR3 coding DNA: TGTGCCAGCAGCTTGGCTGGCAGGGGCGTTTACTATGGCTACACCTTC.

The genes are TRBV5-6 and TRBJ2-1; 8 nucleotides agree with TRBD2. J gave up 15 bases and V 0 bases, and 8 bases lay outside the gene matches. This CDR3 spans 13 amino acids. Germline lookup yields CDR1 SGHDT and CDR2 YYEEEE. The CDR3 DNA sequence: TGTGCCAGCAGCTTGGGGCGGGGGGCCGCCCTGTTCTTC. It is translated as CASSLGRGAALFF.

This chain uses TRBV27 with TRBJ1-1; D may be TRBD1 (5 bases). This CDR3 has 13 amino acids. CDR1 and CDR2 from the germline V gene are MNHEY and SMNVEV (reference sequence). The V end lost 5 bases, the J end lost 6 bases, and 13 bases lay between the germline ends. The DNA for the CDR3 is TGTGCCAGCAGTCAGCAGGGTCGCGCTGAAGCTTTCTTT. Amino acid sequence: CASSQQGRAEAFF.

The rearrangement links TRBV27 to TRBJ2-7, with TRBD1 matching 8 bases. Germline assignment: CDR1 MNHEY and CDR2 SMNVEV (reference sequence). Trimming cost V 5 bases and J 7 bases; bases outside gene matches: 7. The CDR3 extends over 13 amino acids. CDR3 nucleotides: TGTGCCAGCAGTCCCTGGACAGGGCGAGAGCAGTACTTC. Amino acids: CASSPWTGREQYF.

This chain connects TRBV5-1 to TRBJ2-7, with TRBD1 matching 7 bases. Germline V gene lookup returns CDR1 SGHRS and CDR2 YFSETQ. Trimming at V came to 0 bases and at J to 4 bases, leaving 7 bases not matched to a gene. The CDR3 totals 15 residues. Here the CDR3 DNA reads TGCGCCAGCAGCTTGGCCTCAGGGGGAAGGTACGAGCAGTACTTC. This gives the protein CASSLASGGRYEQYF.

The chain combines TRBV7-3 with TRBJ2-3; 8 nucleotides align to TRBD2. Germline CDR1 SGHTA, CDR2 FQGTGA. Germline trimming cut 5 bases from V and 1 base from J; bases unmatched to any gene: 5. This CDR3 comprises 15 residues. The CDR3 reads CASSPGGGRTDTQYF. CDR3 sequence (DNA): TGTGCCAGCAGCCCCGGGGGGGGACGCACAGATACGCAGTATTTT.

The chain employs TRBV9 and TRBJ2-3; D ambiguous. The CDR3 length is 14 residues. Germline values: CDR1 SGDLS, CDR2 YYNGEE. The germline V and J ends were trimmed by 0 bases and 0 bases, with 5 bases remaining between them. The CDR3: CASSVVSSTDTQYF. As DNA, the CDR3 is TGTGCCAGCAGCGTAGTGTCAAGCACAGATACGCAGTATTTT. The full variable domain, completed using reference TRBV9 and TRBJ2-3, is DSGVTQTPKHLITATGQRVTLRCSPRSGDLSVYWYQQSLDQGLQFLIQYYNGEERAKGNILERFSAQQFPDLHSELNLSSLELGDSALYFCASSVVSSTDTQYFGPGTRLTVL.

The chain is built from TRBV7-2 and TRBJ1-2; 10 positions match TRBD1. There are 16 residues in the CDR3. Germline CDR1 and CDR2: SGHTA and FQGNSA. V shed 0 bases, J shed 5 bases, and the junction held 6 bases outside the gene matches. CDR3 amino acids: CASSLAGTGDSYGYTF. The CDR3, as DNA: TGTGCCAGCAGCTTAGCCGGGACAGGGGATAGTTATGGCTACACCTTC.

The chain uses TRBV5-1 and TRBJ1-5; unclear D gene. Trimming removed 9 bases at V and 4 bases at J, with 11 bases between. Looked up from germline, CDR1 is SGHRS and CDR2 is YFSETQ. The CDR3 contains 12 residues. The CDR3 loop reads CANPPRNQPQHF. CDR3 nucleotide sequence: TGCGCCAATCCTCCGAGGAATCAGCCCCAGCATTTT.

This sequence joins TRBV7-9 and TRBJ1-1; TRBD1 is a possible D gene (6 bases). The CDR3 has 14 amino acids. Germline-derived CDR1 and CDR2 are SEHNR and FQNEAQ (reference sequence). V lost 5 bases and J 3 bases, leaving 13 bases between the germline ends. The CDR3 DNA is TGTGCCAGCAGCGAAACAGGGTGGTACACTGAAGCTTTCTTT. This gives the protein CASSETGWYTEAFF.

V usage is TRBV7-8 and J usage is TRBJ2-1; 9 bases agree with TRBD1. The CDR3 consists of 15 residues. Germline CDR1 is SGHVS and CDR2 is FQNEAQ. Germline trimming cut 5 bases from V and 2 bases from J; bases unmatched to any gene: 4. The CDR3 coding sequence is TGTGCCAGCAGCCTCCGGGACAGGGCCTACAATGAGCAGTTCTTC. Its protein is CASSLRDRAYNEQFF.

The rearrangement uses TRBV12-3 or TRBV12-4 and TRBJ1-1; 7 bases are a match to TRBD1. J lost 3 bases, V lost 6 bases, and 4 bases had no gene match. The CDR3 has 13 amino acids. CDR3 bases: TGTGCCAGCAGCCCCGACAGGGACACTGAAGCTTTCTTT. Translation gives CASSPDRDTEAFF.

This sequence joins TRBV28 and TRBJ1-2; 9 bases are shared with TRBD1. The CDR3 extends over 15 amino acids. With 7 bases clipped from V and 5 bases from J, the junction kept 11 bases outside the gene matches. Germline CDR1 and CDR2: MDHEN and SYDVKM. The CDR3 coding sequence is TGTGCCAGCAACATTGTGGGACAGGGCAAATATGGCTACACCTTC. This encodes CASNIVGQGKYGYTF.

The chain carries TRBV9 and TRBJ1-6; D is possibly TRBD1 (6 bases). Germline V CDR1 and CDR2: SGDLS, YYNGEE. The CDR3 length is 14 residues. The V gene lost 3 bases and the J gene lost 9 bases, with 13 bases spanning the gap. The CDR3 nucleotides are TGTGCCAGCAGCGCAACAGGGATTGCTTCACCCCTCCACTTT. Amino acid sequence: CASSATGIASPLHF.

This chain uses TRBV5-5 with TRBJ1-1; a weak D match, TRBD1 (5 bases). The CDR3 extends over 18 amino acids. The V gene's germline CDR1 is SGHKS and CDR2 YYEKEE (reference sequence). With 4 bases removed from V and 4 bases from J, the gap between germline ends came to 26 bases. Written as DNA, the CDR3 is TGTGCCAGCAGCGAAGAACAGGCCCAAGGGGCTCTGGGCACTGAAGCTTTCTTT. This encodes CASSEEQAQGALGTEAFF.